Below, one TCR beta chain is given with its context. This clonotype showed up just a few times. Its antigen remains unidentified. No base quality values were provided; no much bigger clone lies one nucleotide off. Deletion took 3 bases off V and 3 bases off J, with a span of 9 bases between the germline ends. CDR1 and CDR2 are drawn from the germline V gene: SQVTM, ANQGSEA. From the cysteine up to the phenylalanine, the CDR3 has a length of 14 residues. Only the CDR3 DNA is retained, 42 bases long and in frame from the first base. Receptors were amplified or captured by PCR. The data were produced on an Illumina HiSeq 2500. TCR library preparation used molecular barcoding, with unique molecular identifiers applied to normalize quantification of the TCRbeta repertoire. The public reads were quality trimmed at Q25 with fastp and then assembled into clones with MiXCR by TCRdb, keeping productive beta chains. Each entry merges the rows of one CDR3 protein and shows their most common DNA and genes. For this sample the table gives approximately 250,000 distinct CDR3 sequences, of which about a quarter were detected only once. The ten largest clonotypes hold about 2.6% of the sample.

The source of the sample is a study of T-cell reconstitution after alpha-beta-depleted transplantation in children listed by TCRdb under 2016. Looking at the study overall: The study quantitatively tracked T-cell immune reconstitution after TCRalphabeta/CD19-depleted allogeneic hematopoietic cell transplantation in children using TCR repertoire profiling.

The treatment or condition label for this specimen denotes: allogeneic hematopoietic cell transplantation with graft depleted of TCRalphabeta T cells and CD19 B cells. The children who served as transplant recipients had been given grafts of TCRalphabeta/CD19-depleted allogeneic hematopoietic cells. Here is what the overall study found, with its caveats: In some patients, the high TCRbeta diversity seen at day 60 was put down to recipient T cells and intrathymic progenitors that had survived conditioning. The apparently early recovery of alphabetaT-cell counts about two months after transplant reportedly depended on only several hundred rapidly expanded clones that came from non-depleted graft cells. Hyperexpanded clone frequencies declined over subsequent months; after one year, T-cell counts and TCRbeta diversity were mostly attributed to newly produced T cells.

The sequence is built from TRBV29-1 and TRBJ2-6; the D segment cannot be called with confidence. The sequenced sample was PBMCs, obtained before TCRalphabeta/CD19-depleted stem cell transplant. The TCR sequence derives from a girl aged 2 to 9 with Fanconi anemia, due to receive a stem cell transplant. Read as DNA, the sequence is TGCAGCGTTGATATAACAGATGGGGCCAACGTCCTGACTTTC. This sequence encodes CSVDITDGANVLTF.